The rows below give T cell receptor beta chains drawn from one sample of a study of blood T cell repertoires in COVID-19. Assay: immunoSEQ multiplex PCR; the TCRdb copy retains only in-frame clones and omits some. The sample shows about 500,000 clones, 85% to 90% of them seen only once. The sequenced material came from peripheral blood. The source of these receptors is a woman aged 50 to 60 with COVID-19, enrolled during active disease. The CDR3 runs from the conserved cysteine through the conserved F or W.

J | V | CDR3
TRBJ1-5 | TRBV18 | CASSPRGGENQPQHF
TRBJ2-4 | TRBV18 | CASSPGPGGAYIQYF
TRBJ1-2 | TRBV30 | CAWRRTGTGNYGYTF
TRBJ2-7 | TRBV7-8 | CASSLGLAHGVQYF
TRBJ1-1 | TRBV19 | CASSLQGSLNTEAFF
TRBJ1-1 | TRBV19 | CASSAPGGDTEAFF
TRBJ1-1 | TRBV10-2 | CASNTRGSTEAFF
TRBJ2-5 | TRBV5-1 | CASSPDSQETQYF
TRBJ1-2 | TRBV19 | CASSIRQGAYGYTF
TRBJ2-3 | TRBV11-3 | CASSLGGADTQYF
TRBJ2-5 | TRBV12-3/TRBV12-4 | CASSTGFETQYF
TRBJ2-3 | TRBV5-1 | CASSLDNGGRVDTQYF
TRBJ2-2 | TRBV6-2/TRBV6-3 | CASSYMGELFF
TRBJ2-3 | TRBV7-8 | CASSGHRGSTDTQYF
TRBJ1-1 | TRBV5-8 | CASSLVLGRRENTEAFF
TRBJ2-2 | TRBV6-1 | CASSSLRDTGELFF
TRBJ2-3 | TRBV10-3 | CAIGGLAGPTDTQYF
TRBJ2-5 | TRBV5-1 | CASRGGLSVETQYF
TRBJ2-2 | TRBV9 | CASSGAGGYTGELFF
TRBJ1-2 | TRBV29-1 | CSVVGTGRYGYTF
TRBJ2-5 | TRBV5-5 | CASSLQSATQETQYF
TRBJ2-1 | TRBV4-2 | CASSLRGAGGEQFF
TRBJ2-2 | TRBV7-2 | CASSLAFYMGDRGDTGELFF
TRBJ1-4 | TRBV5-1 | CASSRGDRVGKKLFF
TRBJ1-5 | TRBV5-4 | CASSPGQSNQPQHF
TRBJ1-1 | TRBV5-1 | CASSWVGLDTEAFF
TRBJ2-7 | TRBV6-5 | CASSYGTGTYEQYF
TRBJ1-2 | TRBV6-1 | CASSENLGVGYTF
TRBJ2-1 | TRBV2 | CASSSDRESPFF
TRBJ2-2 | TRBV4-1 | CASSHPLTGGHTGELFF
TRBJ1-1 | TRBV6-1 | CASSCPDRGGTEAFF
TRBJ1-2 | TRBV19 | CASSRPGQTYGYTF
TRBJ1-2 | TRBV4-2 | CASKGPGQVIEYGYTF
TRBJ2-1 | TRBV24-1 | CATSDLSAGGVNEQFF
TRBJ2-5 | TRBV18 | CASSPLTSPGQGQETQYF
TRBJ2-3 | TRBV2 | CASSDGRGGTDTQYF
TRBJ2-2 | TRBV5-8 | CASRPRARGGELFF
TRBJ1-4 | TRBV7-3 | CASSLQVLSRRLGEKLFF
TRBJ2-7 | TRBV10-1 | CASSESNLGTGDEQYF
TRBJ1-2 | TRBV6-5 | CASSPSGRGGYTF
TRBJ2-3 | TRBV28 | CASSSGGASTDTQYF
TRBJ1-2 | TRBV29-1 | CSVEGQHGYTF
TRBJ2-7 | TRBV5-1 | CASSSMDRALSYEQYF